These 21 T cell receptor beta chains were sequenced from one sample in a study of blood T cell repertoires in COVID-19. Sequencing used immunoSEQ multiplex PCR; TCRdb keeps in-frame clones, though not all of them. The sample contains some 190,000 clones, nearly 80% of which appear only once. The sequenced sample was PBMCs or T cells enriched from blood (not recorded which). These receptors came from a man aged 55 to 70 who had been exposed to COVID-19.

This clone was observed a single time. A read error may produce the germline difference seen at one junction end. The rearrangement joins TRBV9 to TRBJ2-5, with D hard to call. The CDR3 has 13 residues. Per germline, CDR1 SGDLS and CDR2 YYNGEE. The CDR3 is CASSVVPEIPLHF. The CDR3 DNA reads as TGTGCCAGCAGCGTAGTTCCGGAGATCCCCCTCCACTTC.

The genes are TRBV9 and TRBJ2-2, with 11 bases matching TRBD2. J was trimmed by 3 bases and V by 4 bases; bases with no gene match: 11. Germline V lookup: CDR1 SGDLS, CDR2 YYNGEE. The CDR3 sequence is 18 residues long. The CDR3 sequence: CASSLGIATSGDTGELFF. CDR3 nucleotides: TGTGCCAGCAGCCTCGGGATAGCGACTAGCGGGGACACCGGGGAGCTGTTTTTT.

This clone was seen a single time. CDR3 sequence reads: CASSIDREGNQPQHF. CDR3 DNA sequence: TGTGCCAGTAGTATAGATCGAGAGGGCAATCAGCCCCAGCATTTT. The chain uses TRBV19 and TRBJ1-5; D gene uncertain. The ends were cut back, 0 bases at V and 2 bases at J, with 8 bases in the middle. This CDR3 contains 15 residues. The germline gives CDR1 LNHDA, CDR2 SQIVND (reference sequence). Complete variable domain (other parts from reference TRBV19 and TRBJ1-5): DGGITQSPKYLFRKEGQNVTLSCEQNLNHDAMYWYRQDPGQGLRLIYYSQIVNDFQKGDIAEGYSVSREKKESFPLTVTSAQKNPTAFYLCASSIDREGNQPQHFGDGTRLSIL.

This chain connects TRBV3-1 (or the pseudogene TRBV3-2) to TRBJ1-4, with 10 bases fitting TRBD1. V trimming: 2 bases; J trimming: 4 bases; junction bases outside the gene matches: 4. Germline V gene lookup returns CDR1 LGHDT and CDR2 YNNKEL (reference sequence). The CDR3 runs 16 residues. CDR3 in amino acids: CASSQPGTGVNEKLFF. The CDR3 DNA follows: TGTGCCAGCAGCCAACCCGGGACAGGGGTTAATGAAAAACTGTTTTTT.

The chain uses TRBV27 and TRBJ2-3; 9 bases map to TRBD1. The ends lost 3 bases at V and 13 bases at J; junction bases unmatched: 8. Germline loops: CDR1 MNHEY, CDR2 SMNVEV (reference sequence). The CDR3 is made up of 13 amino acids. CDR3 protein: CASSFSQGQGKYF. The CDR3 DNA is TGTGCCAGCAGTTTTTCTCAGGGACAGGGCAAGTATTTT.

The chain combines TRBV5-1 with TRBJ2-7; maybe TRBD2 (6 bases). Germline V gives CDR1 SGHRS, CDR2 YFSETQ. V lost 4 bases and J lost 2, with 7 bases in between. CDR3 length: 12 amino acids. The CDR3 coding sequence is TGCGCCAGCAGCCCGGGAGCCTACGAGCAGTACTTC. Encoded protein: CASSPGAYEQYF. Filled out from reference TRBV5-1 and TRBJ2-7, the complete variable domain reads KAGVTQTPRYLIKTRGQQVTLSCSPISGHRSVSWYQQTPGQGLQFLFEYFSETQRNKGNFPGRFSGRQFSNSRSEMNVSTLELGDSALYLCASSPGAYEQYFGPGTRLTVT.

The rearrangement joins TRBV7-3 to TRBJ2-1; 8 bases are a match to TRBD2. With V trimmed by 3 bases and J by 8 bases, 6 bases remained unmatched. Germline CDR1 is SGHTA and CDR2 is FQGTGA. The CDR3 runs 14 residues. The CDR3 sequence is CASSFSGSTDEQFF. The CDR3 coding sequence is TGTGCCAGCAGCTTCAGCGGGAGCACCGATGAGCAGTTCTTC.

The rearrangement uses TRBV13 and TRBJ2-7; no firm D call. The CDR3 has 12 residues. The ends were cut back, 0 bases at V and 6 bases at J, with 6 bases in the middle. Germline loops: CDR1 PRHDT, CDR2 FYEKMQ (reference sequence). This CDR3 reads CASSLGTREQYF. CDR3 DNA sequence: TGTGCCAGCAGCTTAGGGACTCGCGAGCAGTACTTC.

The chain recombines TRBV6-4 with TRBJ2-1; 10 bases are a match to TRBD2. From germline, CDR1 is MRHNA and CDR2 SNTAGT. The V segment lost 4 bases and the J segment 8 bases; nucleotides outside the gene matches: 2. This CDR3 contains 13 residues. CDR3 nucleotide sequence: TGTGCCAGCAGTGCTAGCGGGAGTCATGAGCAGTTCTTC. Protein product: CASSASGSHEQFF.

This sequence joins TRBV19 and TRBJ1-5, with D tentatively TRBD1 (5 bases). Germline CDR1 and CDR2: LNHDA and SQIVND (reference sequence). V lost 3 bases and J lost 9, with 15 bases in between. The CDR3 extends over 14 amino acids. The CDR3 loop reads CASSMVRQGGPQHF. DNA for the CDR3: TGTGCCAGTAGTATGGTGCGCCAGGGAGGGCCCCAGCATTTT.

V is TRBV6-1 and J is TRBJ2-1; 9 nucleotides match TRBD2. Germline trimming cut 1 base from V and 6 bases from J; bases unmatched to any gene: 4. The CDR3 length is 15 residues. Germline loops: CDR1 MNHNS, CDR2 SASEGT. The DNA of the CDR3 is TGTGCCAGCAGTGAAGGGACTAGCGTAGGCAATGAGCAGTTCTTC. This codes for CASSEGTSVGNEQFF.

V and J are TRBV7-9 and TRBJ1-3; the D gene is possibly TRBD1 (5 bases). The CDR3 is made up of 14 amino acids. Germline V gene lookup returns CDR1 SEHNR and CDR2 FQNEAQ (reference sequence). Trimming removed 0 bases from V and 4 bases from J, with 7 bases in between. CDR3 sequence reads: CASSLARVGNTIYF. The CDR3 DNA is TGTGCCAGCAGCTTAGCCAGGGTCGGAAACACCATATATTTT.

This clone has a single count. This chain connects TRBV7-7 to TRBJ2-3; a possible D gene is TRBD2 (5 bases). The CDR3 contains 14 residues. Trimming removed 3 bases at V and 3 bases at J, with 10 bases between. The germline gives CDR1 SSHAT, CDR2 FNYEAQ (reference sequence). CDR3 DNA sequence: TGTGCCAGCAGCTTTGGGCCGGGGACAGATACGCAGTATTTT. It codes for CASSFGPGTDTQYF.

This clone was counted a few times. This rearrangement joins TRBV2 to TRBJ2-4; TRBD2 aligns across 7 bases. Trimming removed 6 bases from V and 0 bases from J; junction bases left unmatched: 5. CDR3 size: 15 residues. The germline V gene has CDR1 SNHLY and CDR2 FYNNEI. CDR3 coding DNA: TGTGCCAGCAGCCTTTCTAGCGGAGCCAAAAACATTCAGTACTTC. This encodes CASSLSSGAKNIQYF. The full variable domain, rest sourced from reference TRBV2 and TRBJ2-4, is EPEVTQTPSHQVTQMGQEVILRCVPISNHLYFYWYRQILGQKVEFLVSFYNNEISEKSEIFDDQFSVERPDGSNFTLKIRSTKLEDSAMYFCASSLSSGAKNIQYFGAGTRLSVL.

This clone was found a few times. The chain joins TRBV7-2 to TRBJ2-2, with 9 bases lining up with TRBD1. The CDR3 has 15 residues. Germline V gene data show CDR1 as SGHTA and CDR2 as FQGNSA. Trimming took 6 bases from V and 7 from J; bases not matched to a gene: 9. The CDR3 region is CASRPQGAGSGELFF. CDR3 DNA: TGTGCCAGCAGACCACAGGGGGCGGGCAGCGGGGAGCTGTTTTTT.

This clone turned up a few times. The V call is TRBV5-1, the J call TRBJ2-1, with D perhaps matching TRBD2 (5 bases). Between the trimmed V and J ends, which lost 4 bases and 6 bases, there was a span of 14 bases. The CDR3 is 14 amino acids. Looked up from germline, CDR1 is SGHRS and CDR2 is YFSETQ. The chain's CDR3 is CASSPAREGNEQFF. CDR3 DNA: TGCGCCAGCAGCCCCGCCAGAGAGGGCAATGAGCAGTTCTTC.

CDR3: CASSPQGAPSSYNEQFF. DNA of the CDR3: TGCGCCAGCAGCCCGCAGGGGGCCCCGAGCTCCTACAATGAGCAGTTCTTC. The rearrangement joins TRBV5-1 to TRBJ2-1; TRBD1 agrees at 8 bases. There are 17 residues in the CDR3. Trimming took 4 bases from V and 0 from J; bases not matched to a gene: 9. CDR1 SGHRS and CDR2 YFSETQ come from the germline V gene.

This chain links TRBV7-8 with TRBJ1-1; D not resolved. This CDR3 spans 15 amino acids. Germline assignment: CDR1 SGHVS and CDR2 FQNEAQ. The V gene lost 0 bases and the J gene lost 4 bases, with 12 bases spanning the gap. For the CDR3, the DNA is TGTGCCAGCAGCTTAGCGTCTGGAGGGTTCACTGAAGCTTTCTTT. This codes for CASSLASGGFTEAFF. Full variable domain (rest looked up from reference TRBV7-8 and TRBJ1-1): GAGVSQSPRYKVAKRGQDVALRCDPISGHVSLFWYQQALGQGPEFLTYFQNEAQLDKSGLPSDRFFAERPEGSVSTLKIQRTQQEDSAVYLCASSLASGGFTEAFFGQGTRLTVV.

The rearrangement uses TRBV15 and TRBJ2-7; the D is unclear. The ends were cut back, 1 base at V and 3 bases at J, with 7 bases in the middle. Germline V gene lookup returns CDR1 LNHNV and CDR2 YYDKDF (reference sequence). CDR3 size: 13 residues. The CDR3, as DNA: TGTGCCACCAGCAGAGGACGGGTCTACGAGCAGTACTTC. Protein: CATSRGRVYEQYF.

The chain has TRBV11-3 and TRBJ1-3, with D maybe TRBD1 (6 bases). CDR3 length equals 14 residues. Trimming cost V 5 bases and J 4 bases, with 12 bases left between them. Germline V gives CDR1 SGHNT, CDR2 YENEEA. The CDR3 region is CASSGTGSGNTIYF. The CDR3 coding sequence is TGTGCCAGCAGCGGAACAGGGTCCGGAAACACCATATATTTT.

The rearrangement links TRBV7-9 to TRBJ2-3; D unclear. The CDR3 has 11 residues. Germline V gene lookup returns CDR1 SEHNR and CDR2 FQNEAQ (reference sequence). V shed 5 bases and J shed 5 bases, with 5 bases lying between them. Here the CDR3 reads CASSPVDTQYF. CDR3 nucleotide sequence: TGTGCCAGCAGCCCGGTAGATACGCAGTATTTT.